Here is one T cell receptor beta chain with its context. This entry belongs to a study of beta chain features in type 1 diabetes. Expressed TCRB transcripts were sequenced because the entire RNA isolate underwent reverse transcription. The protocol was immunoSEQ multiplex PCR, while the TCRdb copy is restricted to in-frame clones and leaves out a portion. The table includes under 250,000 clones, 14% detected once. This TCR came from a woman in her forties in good health. The sample was naive CD4+ T cells from blood.

The CDR3 sequence is CASSPYDSYGYTF. In DNA, the CDR3 is TGTGCCAGCTCACCCTACGACAGTTATGGCTACACCTTC. The V and J genes are TRBV18 and TRBJ1-2; the D gene is possibly TRBD1 (5 bases). CDR1 and CDR2 from the germline V gene are KGHSH and LQKENI. The CDR3 loop spans 13 amino acids. V was clipped by 3 bases and J by 5 bases, with 10 bases between them.